Each of the 30 T cell receptor beta chains below was sequenced from the same sample in a study of T-cell reconstitution after alpha-beta-depleted transplantation in children. This sample's TCRbeta library carried unique molecular identifier barcodes. TCRdb reanalysed the PCR reads using MiXCR and keeps one entry per CDR3 protein. The repertoire holds fewer than 700,000 distinct CDR3 sequences, with over 10% as singletons. This sample comprised PBMCs, mostly from graft donor cells, obtained 360 days after TCRalphabeta/CD19-depleted stem cell transplant. All receptors derive from a male patient aged 10 to 17 who had a stem cell transplant for acute myeloid leukemia, so the T cells may come from the graft donor.

The chain joins TRBV10-3 to TRBJ2-2, with unresolved D. Looked up from germline, CDR1 is ENHRY and CDR2 is SYGVKD. The CDR3 runs 15 residues. The V gene lost 2 bases and the J gene lost 3 bases, with 10 bases spanning the gap. The CDR3 loop reads CAISEKVWDTGELFF. CDR3 sequence (DNA): TGTGCCATCAGTGAGAAAGTCTGGGACACCGGGGAGCTGTTTTTT.

The chain has TRBV6-6 and TRBJ2-2, with D perhaps TRBD1 or TRBD2 (5 bases each). V was pared by 7 bases and J by 12 bases, with 12 bases between. Looked up from germline, CDR1 is MNHNY and CDR2 is SVGAGI (reference sequence). The CDR3 length is 11 residues. The CDR3 DNA reads TGTGCCAGCAACTTATGGGGGAAGCTGTTTTTT. Encoded protein: CASNLWGKLFF.

This clonotype occurred a few times. The chain recombines TRBV7-9 with TRBJ2-7; possible D gene TRBD2, 6 bases. CDR1 and CDR2 from the germline V gene are SEHNR and FQNEAQ (reference sequence). The ends were cut back, 4 bases at V and 2 bases at J, with 21 bases in the middle. This CDR3 contains 17 residues. CDR3 amino acids: CASSSFPGDSGPYEQYF. In nucleotides, the CDR3 is TGTGCCAGCAGCTCTTTTCCCGGTGATAGCGGTCCCTACGAGCAGTACTTC.

The chain combines TRBV15 with TRBJ2-5, with D possibly being TRBD2 (7 bases). The V end was cut by 6 bases, the J end by 7 bases, with 18 bases between. This CDR3 has 14 residues. Germline-derived CDR1 and CDR2 are LNHNV and YYDKDF (reference sequence). CDR3 in DNA: TGTGCCACCAGGCCCTTGGGGGGGCATGGGACCCAGTACTTC. It encodes CATRPLGGHGTQYF.

This clonotype was seen repeatedly, ten times or more. The rearrangement joins TRBV28 to TRBJ1-1; perhaps TRBD1 as D (5 bases). This CDR3 spans 17 amino acids. Germline-derived CDR1 and CDR2 are MDHEN and SYDVKM. Trimming cost V 6 bases and J 4 bases, with 24 bases left between them. DNA of the CDR3: TGTGCCAGCAGCAGTTTGGGGTTAAGGAGTGGGGCCACTGAAGCTTTCTTT. This gives the protein CASSSLGLRSGATEAFF. Full variable domain (outside the CDR3, taken from reference TRBV28 and TRBJ1-1): DVKVTQSSRYLVKRTGEKVFLECVQDMDHENMFWYRQDPGLGLRLIYFSYDVKMKEKGDIPEGYSVSREKKERFSLILESASTNQTSMYLCASSSLGLRSGATEAFFGQGTRLTVV.

In this sample, this clonotype turned up a few times. V usage is TRBV28 and J usage is TRBJ1-5, with D unresolved. The CDR3 spans 14 residues. V lost 3 bases to trimming and J lost 1 base, with 7 bases between them. Germline assignment: CDR1 MDHEN and CDR2 SYDVKM. The CDR3 here is CASSLWASNQPQHF. For the CDR3, the DNA is TGTGCCAGCAGTTTGTGGGCCAGCAATCAGCCCCAGCATTTT. Full variable domain (remainder filled in from reference TRBV28 and TRBJ1-5): DVKVTQSSRYLVKRTGEKVFLECVQDMDHENMFWYRQDPGLGLRLIYFSYDVKMKEKGDIPEGYSVSREKKERFSLILESASTNQTSMYLCASSLWASNQPQHFGDGTRLSIL.

This chain connects TRBV20-1 to TRBJ2-7; D perhaps matches TRBD2 (6 bases). The CDR3 sequence is 14 residues long. Trimming removed 1 base at V and 7 bases at J, with 17 bases between. CDR1 DFQATT and CDR2 SNEGSKA come from the germline V gene (reference sequence). CDR3 sequence (DNA): TGCAGTGCTAGAGGGGCGGGACCGACCGGGGAGCAGTACTTC. This codes for CSARGAGPTGEQYF.

This clonotype was detected only a few times. V and J are TRBV4-1 and TRBJ2-2; weak D call: TRBD2 (5 bases). The V gene's germline CDR1 is MGHRA and CDR2 YSYEKL. CDR3 size: 12 residues. Trimming shortened V by 6 bases and J by 8 bases, and 10 bases separated the two germline ends. CDR3 residues: CASRGGWGELFF. In nucleotides, the CDR3 is TGCGCCAGCAGAGGAGGCTGGGGGGAGCTGTTTTTT.

This clonotype turned up a few times. The chain carries TRBV7-9 and TRBJ2-1; D may be TRBD1 or TRBD2 (5 bases each). CDR3 length equals 13 residues. The V gene's germline CDR1 is SEHNR and CDR2 FQNEAQ (reference sequence). For the CDR3, the DNA is TGTGCTGCAGAGAGGGGAACTGTCAATGAGCAGTTCTTC. It is translated as CAAERGTVNEQFF.

The V gene is TRBV12-3 or TRBV12-4, the J gene TRBJ2-7; TRBD1 matches at 7 bases. V trimming: 5 bases; J trimming: 2 bases; junction bases outside the gene matches: 18. This CDR3 is 18 amino acids long. The CDR3: CASSPELQAGTAPYEQYF. The CDR3 DNA reads as TGTGCCAGCAGTCCCGAACTTCAAGCCGGGACAGCCCCCTACGAGCAGTACTTC.

The table lists this clonotype with a few counts. The genes are TRBV28 and TRBJ2-1, with 9 bases fitting TRBD1. Trimming cost V 8 bases and J 4 bases; bases outside gene matches: 21. The CDR3 totals 19 residues. From germline, CDR1 is MDHEN and CDR2 SYDVKM. CDR3 coding DNA: TGTGCCAGCGTCCAACACAGGGGGCCCACCGGACCCCTTTACAATGAGCAGTTCTTC. Amino acids: CASVQHRGPTGPLYNEQFF.

This chain joins TRBV4-3 and TRBJ2-2, with D tentatively TRBD2 (5 bases). Germline V gene lookup returns CDR1 LGHNA and CDR2 YSLEER. This CDR3 spans 15 amino acids. V lost 4 bases and J lost 5, with 14 bases in between. The CDR3 sequence: CASSPERGPTGELFF. DNA of the CDR3: TGCGCCAGCAGCCCCGAGCGAGGGCCAACCGGGGAGCTGTTTTTT.

The chain combines TRBV18 with TRBJ2-1, with 8 bases aligning to TRBD1. With 7 bases clipped from V and 1 base from J, the junction kept 9 bases outside the gene matches. Germline V gene lookup returns CDR1 KGHSH and CDR2 LQKENI. The length of the CDR3 is 16 residues. The CDR3 sequence is CASFQGATGSYNEQFF. Written as DNA, the CDR3 is TGTGCCAGCTTTCAGGGGGCGACGGGGTCCTACAATGAGCAGTTCTTC.

The gene calls are TRBV7-2 and TRBJ2-7; 9 bases are shared with TRBD1. CDR1 SGHTA and CDR2 FQGNSA come from the germline V gene. After removal of 4 bases from V and 4 bases from J, the junction contained 17 bases not matched to a gene. The CDR3 spans 18 residues. The CDR3 sequence is CASSSMRDRDTRGYEQYF. The DNA of the CDR3 is TGTGCCAGCAGCTCTATGCGGGACAGGGATACCCGGGGTTACGAGCAGTACTTC.

In this sample, this clonotype turned up a few times. The chain couples TRBV10-3 to TRBJ1-1; D is perhaps TRBD1 (5 bases). V dropped 7 bases and J dropped 3 bases, with 15 bases sitting between them. The CDR3 runs to 14 residues. Germline loops: CDR1 ENHRY, CDR2 SYGVKD. The CDR3 spells CAIKVGLGDTEAFF. The CDR3 region has the DNA TGTGCCATCAAAGTGGGGCTTGGGGACACTGAAGCTTTCTTT.

The chain couples TRBV6-2 or TRBV6-3 to TRBJ2-7; D might be TRBD1 or TRBD2, each matching 6 bases. CDR1 is MNHEY, CDR2 SVGEGT, per germline. Between the trimmed V and J ends, which lost 6 bases and 7 bases, there was a span of 19 bases. The CDR3 is made up of 14 amino acids. The CDR3 DNA sequence: TGTGCCAGCAGGCTGAGGGGGGAGCCCCTGGAGCAGTACTTC. The encoded protein is CASRLRGEPLEQYF.

As regards this clonotype: This may be a read error: a much more frequent sequence differs by one nucleotide. The CDR3 loop is CIASPGAGETQYF. For the CDR3, the DNA is TGCATTGCTAGTCCGGGGGCGGGAGAGACCCAGTACTTC. This chain joins TRBV20-1 and TRBJ2-5; D could derive from TRBD1 or TRBD2 (6 bases each). This CDR3 has 13 residues. Germline assignment: CDR1 DFQATT and CDR2 SNEGSKA (reference sequence).

V and J are TRBV7-2 and TRBJ2-3; D ambiguous. CDR1 and CDR2 from the germline V gene are SGHTA and FQGNSA. The CDR3 length is 12 residues. V was cut by 5 bases and J by 7 bases, with 10 bases left in between. The CDR3 sequence is CASSRMVYTQYF. In nucleotides, the CDR3 is TGTGCCAGCAGCCGTATGGTATATACGCAGTATTTT. Filled out from reference TRBV7-2 and TRBJ2-3, the complete variable domain reads GAGVSQSPSNKVTEKGKDVELRCDPISGHTALYWYRQSLGQGLEFLIYFQGNSAPDKSGLPSDRFSAERTGGSVSTLTIQRTQQEDSAVYLCASSRMVYTQYFGPGTRLTVL.

The chain has TRBV12-3 or TRBV12-4 and TRBJ2-2, with 10 bases identical to TRBD2. There are 15 residues in the CDR3. Trimming at V came to 8 bases and at J to 4 bases, leaving 7 bases not matched to a gene. The CDR3 DNA follows: TGTGCCAGCCACGGACTAGCGGATGCCACCGGGGAGCTGTTTTTT. Translated: CASHGLADATGELFF.

This clonotype was found a few times. V and J are TRBV20-1 and TRBJ1-4, with TRBD1 as a possible D gene (6 bases). The CDR3 length is 15 residues. Trimming removed 0 bases at V and 7 bases at J, with 15 bases between. Germline V gene sequence: CDR1 DFQATT, CDR2 SNEGSKA (reference sequence). In nucleotides, the CDR3 is TGCAGTGCTAGAGATTGGGCAGGGGAAGGTGAAAAACTGTTTTTT. It yields the protein CSARDWAGEGEKLFF.

The chain combines TRBV20-1 with TRBJ2-3; 7 nucleotides line up with TRBD2. With V trimmed by 0 bases and J by 4 bases, 13 bases remained unmatched. The CDR3 has 17 amino acids. Germline V lookup: CDR1 DFQATT, CDR2 SNEGSKA (reference sequence). CDR3 protein: CSARETRLAVGSDTQYF. Written as DNA, the CDR3 is TGCAGTGCTAGAGAGACACGACTAGCTGTGGGATCAGATACGCAGTATTTT.

In its sample, this clonotype was seen a few times. V is TRBV28 and J is TRBJ2-7; 7 bases line up with TRBD1. With V trimmed by 6 bases and J by 3 bases, 11 bases remained unmatched. CDR1 and CDR2 from the germline V gene are MDHEN and SYDVKM. The CDR3 is 15 amino acids. The CDR3 DNA sequence: TGTGCCAGCAGCGAAACCGGGACAGCTCACTACGAGCAGTACTTC. Translated: CASSETGTAHYEQYF.

The CDR3 is CASSQDFSGTTAYEQYF. Written as DNA, the CDR3 is TGCGCCAGCAGCCAAGATTTTAGTGGGACAACAGCCTACGAGCAGTACTTC. This chain connects TRBV4-3 to TRBJ2-7; possibly TRBD1 for D (6 bases). Trimming left V 0 bases short and J 2 bases short, with 17 bases between. The V gene's germline CDR1 is LGHNA and CDR2 YSLEER. The CDR3 spans 17 residues.

This clonotype has ten or more counts. The rearrangement uses TRBV7-9 and TRBJ2-3; weak D call: TRBD2 (5 bases). Trimming took 4 bases from V and 5 from J, leaving 19 bases between them. CDR1 is SEHNR and CDR2 is FQNEAQ in the germline V gene (reference sequence). The CDR3 runs 16 residues. DNA for the CDR3: TGTGCCAGCAGCTCCCTCAGGACGGGGAAGGGAGATACGCAGTATTTT. Protein sequence: CASSSLRTGKGDTQYF.

This sequence joins TRBV9 and TRBJ2-6; D not resolved. Trimming took off 1 base at V and 0 bases at J, with 11 bases between the two ends. Germline CDR1 and CDR2: SGDLS and YYNGEE. CDR3 length equals 17 residues. The CDR3 sequence is CASSVMKQVSGANVLTF. The DNA of the CDR3 is TGTGCCAGCAGCGTAATGAAGCAGGTCTCTGGGGCCAACGTCCTGACTTTC.

In this sample, this clonotype turned up a few times. This chain links TRBV12-3 or TRBV12-4 with TRBJ2-5, with D tentatively TRBD1 or TRBD2 (5 bases each). V was shortened by 3 bases and J by 5 bases, with 10 bases between the two germline ends. This CDR3 comprises 13 residues. CDR3 sequence reads: CASSLGPAETQYF. The CDR3, as DNA: TGTGCCAGCAGTTTGGGACCGGCGGAGACCCAGTACTTC.

V and J are TRBV20-1 and TRBJ2-7; the D gene is possibly TRBD2 (5 bases). V gave up 1 base and J gave up 2 bases, with 9 bases separating them. Germline V CDR1 and CDR2: DFQATT, SNEGSKA (reference sequence). This CDR3 has 13 amino acids. The CDR3 DNA reads TGCAGTGCTAGAGTCACTAGGGCCTACGAGCAGTACTTC. Amino acid sequence: CSARVTRAYEQYF.

In its sample, this clonotype was seen many times. This sequence joins TRBV28 and TRBJ2-4, with 7 bases identical to TRBD2. CDR3 length equals 17 residues. The junction had 10 bases not matched to a gene; V was cut back by 3 bases and J by 2 bases. Germline V CDR1 and CDR2: MDHEN, SYDVKM. The CDR3: CASSLAAIAGSKNIQYF. CDR3 DNA sequence: TGTGCCAGCAGTTTGGCAGCGATAGCGGGTTCCAAAAACATTCAGTACTTC.

The CDR3 protein is CASSPRQGTYNEQFF. CDR3 DNA: TGTGCCAGCAGCCCCCGCCAGGGGACCTACAATGAGCAGTTCTTC. The chain carries TRBV28 and TRBJ2-1; D perhaps matches TRBD1 (6 bases). Germline values: CDR1 MDHEN, CDR2 SYDVKM. There are 15 residues in the CDR3. The ends were cut back, 6 bases at V and 2 bases at J, with 14 bases in the middle.

The sample holds a few counts of this clonotype. The chain recombines TRBV27 with TRBJ2-6; TRBD2 might be the D (6 bases). The CDR3 contains 18 residues. V dropped 0 bases and J dropped 4 bases, with 16 bases sitting between them. Germline assignment: CDR1 MNHEY and CDR2 SMNVEV (reference sequence). CDR3 nucleotides: TGTGCCAGCAGTTTATCCACAGTGGGGGGTCTAGGGGCCAACGTCCTGACTTTC. Residues: CASSLSTVGGLGANVLTF.